The TCR beta chain described here comes from a study of cytomegalovirus exposure and HLA in healthy donors. Looking at the study overall: Unique TCRs numbering roughly 85 million, obtained from HLA-typed donors, made up an early data release.

CDR1 and CDR2 from the germline V gene are SGHRS and YFSETQ. This CDR3 has 16 residues. Germline trimming cut 4 bases from V and 0 bases from J; bases unmatched to any gene: 9. PCR amplification relied on 60 Vbeta primers (plus 13 Jbeta primers). The data were produced by immunoSEQ multiplex PCR, yet TCRdb's version contains in-frame clones alone and is incomplete. The profile shows about 79,000 clones, 70% to 85% of them singletons. This clone was picked up a small number of times. Its antigen is undetermined. Findings of the study overall: A further, later analysis showed that HLA-associated TCR beta chains (compared with equally common others) were more clonally expanded. Presence/absence comparisons presumed near-even sequencing depth among donors. In a later analysis, HLA-C alleles had the fewest associated TCRs, DRB1 alleles the most.

The specimen sequenced was PBMCs. V gene TRBV5-1 combines with J gene TRBJ2-7; TRBD2 agrees at 8 bases. This clonotype originated in a man in his sixties in good health and CMV-seronegative. CDR3 amino acids: CASSPLGGGSSYEQYF. As DNA, the CDR3 is TGCGCCAGCAGCCCACTCGGGGGGGGAAGCTCCTACGAGCAGTACTTC.